These 19 T cell receptor beta chains were all obtained from the same sample, sequenced in a study of shared clonotypes between healthy human individuals. As defined, naive CD8 cells were CD45RO-negative and positively selected for CCR7, with terminally differentiated effector memory CD45RA+ cells excluded. Here immunoSEQ multiplex PCR was the method, and the copy in TCRdb shows in-frame clones only, minus some. The sample holds around 2,000,000 clones, 85% to 95% seen once. Sequencing input: naive CD8+ T cells from PBMCs. The receptors were gathered from a man younger than 30 in good health. Some clones in this sample may be carry-over from other donors' samples.

To note about this clone: The junction departs from germline at one end; a sequencing error may be responsible. V gene TRBV6-1 combines with J gene TRBJ1-1; tentative D call: TRBD1 (6 bases). There are 12 residues in the CDR3. The germline V gene has CDR1 MNHNS and CDR2 SASEGT. In DNA form, the CDR3 reads TGTGCCAGCAGGGAAGGGGGATTGGAAGCTTTCTTT. It codes for CASREGGLEAFF.

J is TRBJ2-3 and V is TRBV7-8; D is perhaps TRBD2 (6 bases). Germline CDR1 reads SGHVS; CDR2 reads FQNEAQ. V lost 5 bases, J lost 4 bases, and 13 bases lay in between. CDR3 length: 14 amino acids. DNA of the CDR3: TGTGCCAGCAGCCAGACGGCGGGATCAGATACGCAGTATTTT. Residues: CASSQTAGSDTQYF.

The gene calls are TRBV27 and TRBJ1-2; 7 bases are a match to TRBD1. The CDR3 contains 14 residues. The J segment lost 4 bases and the V segment lost 6 bases, leaving 8 bases of the junction unmatched. The germline gives CDR1 MNHEY, CDR2 SMNVEV (reference sequence). The CDR3 region is CASSNTTGPYGYTF. The CDR3 DNA reads TGTGCCAGCAGCAACACGACAGGGCCCTATGGCTACACCTTC.

CDR3 bases: TGTGCCAGCAGCTTGCCCGAGGCGGGCTATGGCTACACCTTC. This translates into CASSLPEAGYGYTF. This rearrangement joins TRBV7-9 to TRBJ1-2; D not certain. V dropped 3 bases and J dropped 4 bases, with 12 bases sitting between them. CDR3 length: 14 residues. Germline values: CDR1 SEHNR, CDR2 FQNEAQ (reference sequence).

This sequence joins TRBV7-9 and TRBJ1-1; weak D call: TRBD1 (6 bases). Trimming stripped 5 bases from V and 1 base from J, with 14 bases between. The CDR3 runs 15 residues. Germline V gives CDR1 SEHNR, CDR2 FQNEAQ (reference sequence). The CDR3 loop reads CASSTKTTGNTEAFF. The CDR3 region has the DNA TGTGCCAGCAGCACAAAGACGACAGGGAACACTGAAGCTTTCTTT.

The V and J genes are TRBV28 and TRBJ1-1; TRBD1 might be the D (5 bases). Trimming cost V 3 bases and J 3 bases, with 11 bases left between them. The CDR3 totals 14 residues. From germline, CDR1 is MDHEN and CDR2 SYDVKM. The DNA for the CDR3 is TGTGCCAGCAGTTTCCCTGGGGCGTACACTGAAGCTTTCTTT. It codes for CASSFPGAYTEAFF.

V and J are TRBV9 and TRBJ2-7; D remains unclear. V lost 0 bases to trimming and J lost 6 bases, with 13 bases between them. The CDR3 totals 14 residues. Germline CDR1 SGDLS, CDR2 YYNGEE. DNA for the CDR3: TGTGCCAGCAGCGTAGGTAAAGGCATGGCCGAGCAGTACTTC. Translation gives CASSVGKGMAEQYF.

The gene calls are TRBV6-5 and TRBJ2-1; 8 bases match TRBD1. J gave up 5 bases and V 0 bases, and 6 bases lay outside the gene matches. The V gene's germline CDR1 is MNHEY and CDR2 SVGAGI. CDR3 length: 16 amino acids. CDR3 coding DNA: TGTGCCAGCAGTTACTCGACAGGGGAGGTCAACAATGAGCAGTTCTTC. Its protein product is CASSYSTGEVNNEQFF.

V gene TRBV4-1 combines with J gene TRBJ2-3; 13 bases are a match to TRBD2. The CDR3 length is 19 residues. Unmatched junction bases numbered 14, after V lost 1 base and J lost 7 bases. Germline values: CDR1 MGHRA, CDR2 YSYEKL. The CDR3 nucleotides read TGCGCCAGCAGCCAAGTATCCGCAATACTAGCGGGAGGGAAACATACGCAGTATTTT. Translated, it gives CASSQVSAILAGGKHTQYF.

The rearrangement uses TRBV2 and TRBJ2-3; possibly TRBD2 for D (6 bases). Trimming took off 10 bases at V and 2 bases at J, with 16 bases between the two ends. Germline lookup yields CDR1 SNHLY and CDR2 FYNNEI. This CDR3 has 14 residues. The CDR3 DNA follows: TGTGCCACCCGCCGGGGGTACACCACAGATACGCAGTATTTT. This translates into CATRRGYTTDTQYF.

This clone was counted a single time. Other DNA sequences of this sample code for an identical CDR3. The CDR3 nucleotides read TGTGCCAGCAGTTTAGCGGGAGGGATCTACGAGCAGTACTTC. Translation gives CASSLAGGIYEQYF. This rearrangement joins TRBV28 to TRBJ2-7; 9 nucleotides align to TRBD2. The CDR3 has 14 residues. In germline, CDR1 is MDHEN, CDR2 SYDVKM. V shed 2 bases and J 3 bases; nucleotides not matched to a gene: 2.

In regard to this clone: Other DNA variants within this sample encode the same CDR3. This rearrangement joins TRBV27 to TRBJ1-1; D is ambiguous. The CDR3 extends over 13 amino acids. The ends were cut back, 6 bases at V and 0 bases at J, with 8 bases in the middle. Germline CDR1 and CDR2: MNHEY and SMNVEV (reference sequence). The CDR3, as DNA: TGTGCCAGCAGCCTGACGGTGAACACTGAAGCTTTCTTT. This codes for CASSLTVNTEAFF.

The CDR3 DNA is TGTGCCAGCAGCTTAGCGGTCAGCCTCTACGAGCAGTACTTC. Translated, it gives CASSLAVSLYEQYF. The rearrangement joins TRBV11-2 to TRBJ2-7; D gene unclear. CDR1 and CDR2 from the germline V gene are SGHAT and FQNNGV. With 1 base removed from V and 3 bases from J, the gap between germline ends came to 10 bases. The CDR3 extends over 14 amino acids. The full variable domain, in which reference TRBV11-2 and TRBJ2-7 provide the parts outside the CDR3, is EAGVAQSPRYKIIEKRQSVAFWCNPISGHATLYWYQQILGQGPKLLIQFQNNGVVDDSQLPKDRFSAERLKGVDSTLKIQPAKLEDSAVYLCASSLAVSLYEQYFGPGTRLTVT.

This clone was counted a single time. J is TRBJ1-4 and V is TRBV19; TRBD1 agrees at 9 bases. Looked up from germline, CDR1 is LNHDA and CDR2 is SQIVND (reference sequence). The length of the CDR3 is 16 residues. The V gene end was trimmed by 5 bases and the J gene end by 8 bases; junction bases not matched to a gene: 12. Here the CDR3 DNA reads TGTGCCAGTAGTCCTCGGAGACAGGGGGGATGGGAAAAACTGTTTTTT. It encodes CASSPRRQGGWEKLFF.

This clone was observed a handful of times. The genes are TRBV2 and TRBJ1-1; no firm D call. This CDR3 is built from 10 residues. CDR1 is SNHLY, CDR2 FYNNEI, per germline. The V and J ends lost 9 bases and 11 bases respectively, with 13 bases between them. The CDR3 nucleotides read TGTGCCAGTGCGAGGGTTAGGGCTTTCTTT. Protein sequence: CASARVRAFF. Together with reference TRBV2 and TRBJ1-1, the CDR3 gives the full variable domain: EPEVTQTPSHQVTQMGQEVILRCVPISNHLYFYWYRQILGQKVEFLVSFYNNEISEKSEIFDDQFSVERPDGSNFTLKIRSTKLEDSAMYFCASARVRAFFGQGTRLTVV.

The chain links TRBV6-1 to TRBJ2-2; a possible D gene is TRBD1 (6 bases). CDR3 length: 16 amino acids. CDR1 MNHNS and CDR2 SASEGT come from the germline V gene. Deletions cut 3 bases from V and 1 base from J, with 12 bases between. CDR3 amino acids: CASSDLGAENTGELFF. DNA of the CDR3: TGTGCCAGCAGTGACTTGGGGGCGGAGAACACCGGGGAGCTGTTTTTT.

The chain has TRBV7-7 and TRBJ2-5; tentative D call: TRBD1 (6 bases). Germline CDR1 is SSHAT and CDR2 is FNYEAQ (reference sequence). V lost 4 bases and J 0 bases, leaving 15 bases between the germline ends. The CDR3 contains 16 residues. The CDR3 DNA reads TGTGCCAGCAGCTCCCTTACAGGGATACACCAAGAGACCCAGTACTTC. It codes for CASSSLTGIHQETQYF.

The V and J genes are TRBV27 and TRBJ2-6; D gene ambiguous. V lost 5 bases and J lost 0, with 8 bases in between. The CDR3 has 15 residues. The V gene's germline CDR1 is MNHEY and CDR2 SMNVEV (reference sequence). CDR3 DNA: TGTGCCAGCAGTCCCGAGCCCTCTGGGGCCAACGTCCTGACTTTC. It specifies CASSPEPSGANVLTF.

This chain connects TRBV6-1 to TRBJ2-7; D uncertain. Germline CDR1 reads MNHNS; CDR2 reads SASEGT. V was pared by 1 base and J by 3 bases, with 13 bases between. There are 15 residues in the CDR3. CDR3 coding DNA: TGTGCCAGCAGTGAAGAAGCCAGCCCGGACTACGAGCAGTACTTC. Translation: CASSEEASPDYEQYF.